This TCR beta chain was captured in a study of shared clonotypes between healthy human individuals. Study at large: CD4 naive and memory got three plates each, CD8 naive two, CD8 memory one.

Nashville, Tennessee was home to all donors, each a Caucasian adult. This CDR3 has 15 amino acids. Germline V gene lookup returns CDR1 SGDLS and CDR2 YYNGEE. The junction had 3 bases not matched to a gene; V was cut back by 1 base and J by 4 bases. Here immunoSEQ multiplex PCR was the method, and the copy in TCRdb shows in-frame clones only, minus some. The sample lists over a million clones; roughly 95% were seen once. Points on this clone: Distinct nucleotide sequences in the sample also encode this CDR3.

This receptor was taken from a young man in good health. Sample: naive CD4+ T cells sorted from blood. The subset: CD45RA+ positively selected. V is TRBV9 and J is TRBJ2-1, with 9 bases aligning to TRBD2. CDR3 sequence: CASSVRLADYNEQFF. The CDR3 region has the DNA TGTGCCAGCAGCGTAAGACTAGCGGATTACAATGAGCAGTTCTTC. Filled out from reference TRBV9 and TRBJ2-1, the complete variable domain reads DSGVTQTPKHLITATGQRVTLRCSPRSGDLSVYWYQQSLDQGLQFLIQYYNGEERAKGNILERFSAQQFPDLHSELNLSSLELGDSALYFCASSVRLADYNEQFFGPGTRLTVL.